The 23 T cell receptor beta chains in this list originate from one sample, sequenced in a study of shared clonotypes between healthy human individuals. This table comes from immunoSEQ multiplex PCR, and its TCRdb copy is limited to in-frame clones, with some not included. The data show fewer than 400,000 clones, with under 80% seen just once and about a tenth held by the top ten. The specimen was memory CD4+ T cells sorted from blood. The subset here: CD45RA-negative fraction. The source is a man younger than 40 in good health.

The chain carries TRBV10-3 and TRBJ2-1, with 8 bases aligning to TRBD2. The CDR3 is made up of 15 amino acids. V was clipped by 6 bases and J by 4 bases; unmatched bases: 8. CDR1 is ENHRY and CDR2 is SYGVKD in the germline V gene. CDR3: CAIRPGLEGYNEQFF. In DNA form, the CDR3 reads TGTGCCATCAGACCGGGACTAGAGGGTTACAATGAGCAGTTCTTC.

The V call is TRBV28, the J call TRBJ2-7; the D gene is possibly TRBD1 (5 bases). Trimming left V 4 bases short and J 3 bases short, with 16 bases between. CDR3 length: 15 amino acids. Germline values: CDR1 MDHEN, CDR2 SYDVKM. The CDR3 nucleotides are TGTGCCAGCAGTTCTCAGGGCGGCGGCCGCTACGAGCAGTACTTC. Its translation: CASSSQGGGRYEQYF.

CDR3 residues: CASSTRGGYEQYF. DNA of the CDR3: TGTGCCAGCTCAACCAGGGGTGGCTACGAGCAGTACTTC. The chain uses TRBV18 and TRBJ2-7, with D perhaps matching TRBD1 (6 bases). V was pared by 5 bases and J by 3 bases, with 11 bases between. CDR1 is KGHSH and CDR2 is LQKENI in the germline V gene. This CDR3 is built from 13 residues.

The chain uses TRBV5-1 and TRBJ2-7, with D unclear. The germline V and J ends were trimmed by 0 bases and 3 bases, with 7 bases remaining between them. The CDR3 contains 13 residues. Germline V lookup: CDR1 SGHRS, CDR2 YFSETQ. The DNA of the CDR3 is TGCGCCAGCAGCTTGGGGGCAGACTACGAGCAGTACTTC. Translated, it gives CASSLGADYEQYF.

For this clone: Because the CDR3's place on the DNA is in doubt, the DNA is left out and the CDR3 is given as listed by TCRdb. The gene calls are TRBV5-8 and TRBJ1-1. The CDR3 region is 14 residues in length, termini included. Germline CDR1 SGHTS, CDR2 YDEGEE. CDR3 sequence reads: CASSFGPGITEAFF.

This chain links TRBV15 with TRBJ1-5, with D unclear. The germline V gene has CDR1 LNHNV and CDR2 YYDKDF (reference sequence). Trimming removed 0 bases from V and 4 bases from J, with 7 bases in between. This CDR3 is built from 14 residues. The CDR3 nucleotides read TGTGCCACCAGCAGAGATAGGGTAAATCAGCCCCAGCATTTT. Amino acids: CATSRDRVNQPQHF.

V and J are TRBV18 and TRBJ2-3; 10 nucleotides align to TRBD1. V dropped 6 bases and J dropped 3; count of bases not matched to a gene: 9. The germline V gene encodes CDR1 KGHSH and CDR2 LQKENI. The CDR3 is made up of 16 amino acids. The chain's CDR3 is CASSPFWTGGTDTQYF. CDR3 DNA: TGTGCCAGCTCCCCCTTTTGGACAGGGGGGACAGATACGCAGTATTTT. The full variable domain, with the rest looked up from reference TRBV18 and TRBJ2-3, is NAGVMQNPRHLVRRRGQEARLRCSPMKGHSHVYWYRQLPEEGLKFMVYLQKENIIDESGMPKERFSAEFPKEGPSILRIQQVVRGDSAAYFCASSPFWTGGTDTQYFGPGTRLTVL.

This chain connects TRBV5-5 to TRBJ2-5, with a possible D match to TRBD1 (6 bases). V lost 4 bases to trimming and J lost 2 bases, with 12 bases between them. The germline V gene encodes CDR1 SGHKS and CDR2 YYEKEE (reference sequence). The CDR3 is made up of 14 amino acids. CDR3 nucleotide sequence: TGTGCCAGCAGCCTCCGTACAGGGCAAGAGACCCAGTACTTC. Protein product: CASSLRTGQETQYF.

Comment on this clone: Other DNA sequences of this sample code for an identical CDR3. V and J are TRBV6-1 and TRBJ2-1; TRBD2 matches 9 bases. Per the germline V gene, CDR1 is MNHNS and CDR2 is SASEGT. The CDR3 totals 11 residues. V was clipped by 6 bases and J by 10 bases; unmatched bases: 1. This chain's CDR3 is CASSLAGEQFF. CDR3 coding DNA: TGTGCCAGCAGCCTAGCGGGGGAGCAGTTCTTC.

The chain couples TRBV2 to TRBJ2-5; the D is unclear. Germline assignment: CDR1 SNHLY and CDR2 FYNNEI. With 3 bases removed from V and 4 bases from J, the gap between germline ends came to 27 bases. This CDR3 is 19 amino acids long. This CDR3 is CASSDLPGGSGDRRETQYF. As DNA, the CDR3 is TGTGCCAGCAGTGATCTTCCGGGCGGTAGTGGAGACCGTCGAGAGACCCAGTACTTC. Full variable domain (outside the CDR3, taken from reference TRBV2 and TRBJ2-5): EPEVTQTPSHQVTQMGQEVILRCVPISNHLYFYWYRQILGQKVEFLVSFYNNEISEKSEIFDDQFSVERPDGSNFTLKIRSTKLEDSAMYFCASSDLPGGSGDRRETQYFGPGTRLLVL.

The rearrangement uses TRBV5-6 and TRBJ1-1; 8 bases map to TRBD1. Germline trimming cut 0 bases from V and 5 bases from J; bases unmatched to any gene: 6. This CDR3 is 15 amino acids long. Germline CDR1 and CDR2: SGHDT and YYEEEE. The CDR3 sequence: CASSLGQGAGTEAFF. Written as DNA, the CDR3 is TGTGCCAGCAGCTTGGGGCAGGGGGCGGGTACTGAAGCTTTCTTT.

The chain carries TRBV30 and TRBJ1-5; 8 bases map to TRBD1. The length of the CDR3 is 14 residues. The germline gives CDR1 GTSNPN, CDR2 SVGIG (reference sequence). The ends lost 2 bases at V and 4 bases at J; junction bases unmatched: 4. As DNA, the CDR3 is TGTGCCTGGAGTACTGGACAGGGTAATCAGCCCCAGCATTTT. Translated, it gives CAWSTGQGNQPQHF.

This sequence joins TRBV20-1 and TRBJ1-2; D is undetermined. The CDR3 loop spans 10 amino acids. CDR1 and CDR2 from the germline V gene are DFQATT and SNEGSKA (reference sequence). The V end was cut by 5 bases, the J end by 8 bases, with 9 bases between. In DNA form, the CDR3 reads TGCAGTGCTGAGGACGGCGGCTACACCTTC. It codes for CSAEDGGYTF.

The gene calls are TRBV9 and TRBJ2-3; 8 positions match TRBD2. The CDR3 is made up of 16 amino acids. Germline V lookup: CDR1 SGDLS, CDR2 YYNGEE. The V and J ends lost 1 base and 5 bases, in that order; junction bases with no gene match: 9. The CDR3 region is CASSVQSSGIQDTQYF. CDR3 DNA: TGTGCCAGCAGCGTACAAAGTAGCGGGATTCAAGATACGCAGTATTTT.

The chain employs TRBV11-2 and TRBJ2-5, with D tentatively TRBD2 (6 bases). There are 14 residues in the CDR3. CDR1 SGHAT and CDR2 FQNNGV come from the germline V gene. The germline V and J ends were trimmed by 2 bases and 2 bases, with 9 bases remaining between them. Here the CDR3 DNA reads TGTGCCAGCAGCTTAAACCGGGGGCAAGAGACCCAGTACTTC. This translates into CASSLNRGQETQYF.

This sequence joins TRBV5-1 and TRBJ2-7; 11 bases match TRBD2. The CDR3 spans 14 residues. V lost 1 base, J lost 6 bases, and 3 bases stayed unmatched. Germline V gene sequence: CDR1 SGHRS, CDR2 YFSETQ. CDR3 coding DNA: TGCGCCAGCAGCTTGACTAGCGGGAGCTCCGAGCAGTACTTC. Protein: CASSLTSGSSEQYF.

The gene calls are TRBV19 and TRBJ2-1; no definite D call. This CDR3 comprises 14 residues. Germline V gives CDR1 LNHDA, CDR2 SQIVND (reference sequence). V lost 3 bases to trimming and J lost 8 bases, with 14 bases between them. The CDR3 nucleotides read TGTGCCAGTAGTATTAGTCTCACGAACCATGAGCAGTTCTTC. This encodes CASSISLTNHEQFF.

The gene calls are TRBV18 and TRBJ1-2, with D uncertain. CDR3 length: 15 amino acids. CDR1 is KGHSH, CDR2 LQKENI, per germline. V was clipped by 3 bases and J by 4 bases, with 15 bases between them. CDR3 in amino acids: CASSPSSDFRYGYTF. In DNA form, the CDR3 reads TGTGCCAGCTCACCTTCGAGTGATTTCCGCTATGGCTACACCTTC.

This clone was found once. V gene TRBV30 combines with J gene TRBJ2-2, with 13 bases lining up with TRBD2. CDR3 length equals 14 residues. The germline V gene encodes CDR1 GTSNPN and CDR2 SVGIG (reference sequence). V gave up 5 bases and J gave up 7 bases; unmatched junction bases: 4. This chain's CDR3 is CAWGLAGAVGELFF. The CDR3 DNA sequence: TGTGCCTGGGGACTAGCGGGAGCGGTCGGGGAGCTGTTTTTT.

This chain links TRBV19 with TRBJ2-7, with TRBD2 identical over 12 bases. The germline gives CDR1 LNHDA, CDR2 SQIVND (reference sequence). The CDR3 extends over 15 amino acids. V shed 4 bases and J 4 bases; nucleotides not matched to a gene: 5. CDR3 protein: CASSTGLAGYYEQYF. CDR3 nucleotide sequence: TGTGCCAGTAGTACAGGACTAGCGGGATATTACGAGCAGTACTTC.

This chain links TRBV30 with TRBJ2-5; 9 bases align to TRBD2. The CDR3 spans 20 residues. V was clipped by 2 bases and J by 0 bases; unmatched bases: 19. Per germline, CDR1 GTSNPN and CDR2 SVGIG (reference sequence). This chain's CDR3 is CAWSIPWGAGGRSNQETQYF. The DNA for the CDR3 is TGTGCCTGGAGTATCCCGTGGGGGGCGGGAGGGCGGAGTAACCAAGAGACCCAGTACTTC.

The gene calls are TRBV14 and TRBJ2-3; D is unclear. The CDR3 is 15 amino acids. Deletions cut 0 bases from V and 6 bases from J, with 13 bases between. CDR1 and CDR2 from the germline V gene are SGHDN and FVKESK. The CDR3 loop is CASSQDVGPGDTQYF. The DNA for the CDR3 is TGTGCCAGCAGCCAAGATGTCGGGCCCGGGGATACGCAGTATTTT. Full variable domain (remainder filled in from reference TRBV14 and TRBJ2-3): EAGVTQFPSHSVIEKGQTVTLRCDPISGHDNLYWYRRVMGKEIKFLLHFVKESKQDESGMPNNRFLAERTGGTYSTLKVQPAELEDSGVYFCASSQDVGPGDTQYFGPGTRLTVL.

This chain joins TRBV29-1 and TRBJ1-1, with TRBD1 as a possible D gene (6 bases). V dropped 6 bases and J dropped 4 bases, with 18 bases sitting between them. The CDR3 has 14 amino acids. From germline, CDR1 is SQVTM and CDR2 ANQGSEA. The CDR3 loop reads CSVAFSTGSTEAFF. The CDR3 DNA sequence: TGCAGCGTCGCCTTCTCCACAGGGAGCACTGAAGCTTTCTTT.